This TCR beta chain emerged from a study of cytomegalovirus exposure and HLA in healthy donors. Germline CDR1 and CDR2: MDHEN and SYDVKM. Trimming removed 5 bases at V and 0 bases at J, with 19 bases between. The CDR3 contains 17 residues. Amplification used 60 Vbeta primers and 13 Jbeta primers. The data were produced by immunoSEQ multiplex PCR, yet TCRdb's version contains in-frame clones alone and is incomplete. The repertoire holds about 120,000 clones, with 65% to 80% as singletons. Material for sequencing was PBMCs. The gene calls are TRBV28 and TRBJ2-5; TRBD1 is a possible D gene (5 bases). This TCR derives from a human donor in good health. CDR3 sequence reads: CASSPPGYHRYQETQYF. For the CDR3, the DNA is TGTGCCAGCAGTCCCCCAGGGTATCACCGGTACCAAGAGACCCAGTACTTC.